The 8 T cell receptor beta chains below were found in one sample sequenced in a study of blood T cell repertoires in COVID-19. The assay was immunoSEQ multiplex PCR, and TCRdb's table has in-frame clones only and misses some. The data show some 270,000 clones, with 85% to 90% seen just once and around 4.6% held by the top ten. What was sequenced was peripheral blood. Receptor source: a woman in her thirties or forties who had recovered from COVID-19.

The genes are TRBV5-4 and TRBJ2-5; unclear D gene. Trimming stripped 6 bases from V and 3 bases from J, with 12 bases between. Germline CDR1 and CDR2: SGHNT and YYREEE (reference sequence). The CDR3 is 13 amino acids. The CDR3 DNA reads as TGTGCCAGCACGGGTCAGACCAAAGAGACCCAGTACTTC. This gives the protein CASTGQTKETQYF. Full variable domain (outside the CDR3, taken from reference TRBV5-4 and TRBJ2-5): ETGVTQSPTHLIKTRGQQVTLRCSSQSGHNTVSWYQQALGQGPQFIFQYYREEENGRGNFPPRFSGLQFPNYSSELNVNALELDDSALYLCASTGQTKETQYFGPGTRLLVL.

The chain joins TRBV5-4 to TRBJ2-5; 9 positions agree with TRBD2. Germline assignment: CDR1 SGHNT and CDR2 YYREEE (reference sequence). The length of the CDR3 is 14 residues. The J segment lost 6 bases and the V segment lost 5 bases, leaving 8 bases of the junction unmatched. CDR3: CASSLPSGKKTQYF. In nucleotides, the CDR3 is TGTGCCAGCAGTCTACCTAGCGGGAAAAAGACCCAGTACTTC.

V gene TRBV5-5 combines with J gene TRBJ2-1, with 11 bases that match TRBD2. Unmatched junction bases numbered 8, after V lost 4 bases and J lost 5 bases. The CDR3 length is 16 residues. The germline gives CDR1 SGHKS, CDR2 YYEKEE (reference sequence). CDR3: CASSMGASGRNNEQFF. CDR3 bases: TGTGCCAGCAGCATGGGGGCTAGCGGGAGGAACAATGAGCAGTTCTTC.

In DNA form, the CDR3 reads TGTGCCAGCAGCCAAGATCGGAGGAACAGGGTGGATTTTGAAAAACTGTTTTTT. Its translation is CASSQDRRNRVDFEKLFF. The rearrangement uses TRBV3-1 (or the pseudogene TRBV3-2) and TRBJ1-4; possibly TRBD1 for D (6 bases). CDR3 size: 18 residues. Germline values: CDR1 LGHDT, CDR2 YNNKEL (reference sequence). V was clipped by 0 bases and J by 7 bases, with 21 bases between them.

This clone has just a few counts. The chain couples TRBV28 to TRBJ2-7, with D hard to call. Germline V gene lookup returns CDR1 MDHEN and CDR2 SYDVKM. V was trimmed by 2 bases and J by 2 bases, leaving 10 bases between them. CDR3 length equals 14 residues. CDR3 loop: CASSLVATTYEQYF. The CDR3 DNA is TGTGCCAGCAGTTTAGTGGCAACCACCTACGAGCAGTACTTC.

The gene calls are TRBV5-1 and TRBJ2-6, with D perhaps matching TRBD2 (6 bases). The CDR3 has 15 amino acids. Trimming shortened V by 2 bases and J by 4 bases, and 10 bases separated the two germline ends. Germline-derived CDR1 and CDR2 are SGHRS and YFSETQ. The CDR3 sequence: CASSFGGTGANVLTF. CDR3 DNA sequence: TGCGCCAGCAGCTTTGGCGGGACCGGGGCCAACGTCCTGACTTTC.

The chain couples TRBV27 to TRBJ2-3, with D unresolved. Germline CDR1 and CDR2: MNHEY and SMNVEV (reference sequence). V gave up 3 bases and J gave up 5 bases, with 3 bases separating them. This CDR3 is built from 11 residues. The CDR3 sequence is CASSFGDTQYF. The DNA of the CDR3 is TGTGCCAGCAGTTTCGGAGATACGCAGTATTTT.

The chain joins TRBV11-2 to TRBJ1-4, with TRBD1 matching over 11 bases. The CDR3 length is 15 residues. The ends lost 5 bases at V and 7 bases at J; junction bases unmatched: 6. Germline loops: CDR1 SGHAT, CDR2 FQNNGV. This chain's CDR3 is CASSTRTGGTEKLFF. The CDR3 DNA is TGTGCCAGCAGCACCCGGACAGGGGGCACTGAAAAACTGTTTTTT.